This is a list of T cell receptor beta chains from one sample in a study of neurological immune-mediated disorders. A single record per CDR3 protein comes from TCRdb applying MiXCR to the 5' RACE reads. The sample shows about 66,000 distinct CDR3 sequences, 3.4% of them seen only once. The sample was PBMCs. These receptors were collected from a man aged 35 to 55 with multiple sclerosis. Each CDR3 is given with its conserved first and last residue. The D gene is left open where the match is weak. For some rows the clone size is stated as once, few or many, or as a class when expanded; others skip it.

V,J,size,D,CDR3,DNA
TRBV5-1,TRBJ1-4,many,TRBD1,CASSFGQATNEKLFF,TGCGCCAGCAGCTTCGGACAGGCAACTAATGAAAAACTGTTTTTT
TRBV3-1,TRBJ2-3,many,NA,CASSQENYGTDTQYF,TGTGCCAGCAGCCAAGAGAATTACGGCACAGATACGCAGTATTTT
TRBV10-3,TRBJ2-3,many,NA,CAIVDVASTDTQYF,TGTGCCATTGTGGACGTAGCTAGCACAGATACGCAGTATTTT
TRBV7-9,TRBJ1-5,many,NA,CASSLGAGSNQPQHF,TGTGCCAGCAGCTTAGGGGCAGGGAGCAATCAGCCCCAGCATTTT
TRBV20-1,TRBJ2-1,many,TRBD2,CSAGPGTSGYNEQFF,TGCAGTGCTGGCCCCGGGACTAGCGGATACAATGAGCAGTTCTTC
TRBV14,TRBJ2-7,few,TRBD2,CASSPLAGVENEQYF,TGTGCCAGCAGCCCACTAGCGGGAGTGGAAAACGAGCAGTACTTC
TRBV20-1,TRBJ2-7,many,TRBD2,CSARDTRGPGGQYF,TGCAGTGCTAGAGATACCCGGGGACCGGGAGGGCAGTACTTC
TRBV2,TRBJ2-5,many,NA,CASQDTQYQETQYF,TGTGCCTCCCAAGACACCCAGTACCAAGAGACCCAGTACTTC
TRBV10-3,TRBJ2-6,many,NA,CAISGGRQGPAGANVLTF,TGTGCCATCAGTGGGGGGAGGCAGGGTCCAGCTGGGGCCAACGTCCTGACTTTC
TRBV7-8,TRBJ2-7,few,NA,CASSPRSGVKEQYF,TGTGCCAGCAGCCCTAGGTCCGGGGTCAAAGAGCAGTACTTC
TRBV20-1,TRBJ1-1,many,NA,CSARKGSKRNTEAFF,TGCAGTGCTAGAAAAGGGTCTAAGCGGAACACTGAAGCTTTCTTT
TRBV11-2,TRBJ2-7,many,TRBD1,CASSGQGSPYEQYF,TGTGCCAGCAGCGGACAGGGGTCCCCCTACGAGCAGTACTTC
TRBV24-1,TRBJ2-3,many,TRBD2,CATSGPGLAGGTTDTQYF,TGTGCCACCAGTGGGCCGGGACTAGCGGGAGGGACCACAGATACGCAGTATTTT
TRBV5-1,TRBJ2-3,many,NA,CASSLGMDTQYF,TGCGCCAGCAGCTTGGGGATGGATACGCAGTATTTT
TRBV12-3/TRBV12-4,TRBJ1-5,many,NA,CASSFSLAGDQPQHF,TGTGCCAGCAGTTTTTCGTTAGCCGGCGACCAGCCCCAGCATTTT
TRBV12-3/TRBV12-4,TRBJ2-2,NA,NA,CASSGQGNNGELFF,TGTGCCAGCAGCGGGCAGGGGAACAACGGGGAGCTGTTTTTT
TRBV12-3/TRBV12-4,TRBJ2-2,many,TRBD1,CASSLDRTGPSGELFF,TGTGCCAGCAGTTTAGACCGGACAGGGCCGTCCGGGGAGCTGTTTTTT
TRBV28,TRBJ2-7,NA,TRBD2,CASSLGEGNEQYF,TGTGCCAGCAGTTTAGGGGAGGGGAACGAGCAGTACTTC
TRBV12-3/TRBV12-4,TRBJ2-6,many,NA,CASRPTSGANVLTF,TGTGCCAGCAGGCCCACCTCTGGGGCCAACGTCCTGACTTTC
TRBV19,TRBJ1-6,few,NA,CASSIANSPLHF,TGTGCCAGTAGTATCGCCAATTCACCCCTCCACTTT
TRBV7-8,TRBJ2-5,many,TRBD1,CASSLGDRALETQYF,TGTGCCAGCAGCTTAGGGGACAGGGCCCTAGAGACCCAGTACTTC
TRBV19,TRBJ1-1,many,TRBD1,CASSTARLRTGTKETEAFF,TGTGCCAGTAGTACGGCACGTTTGAGGACAGGTACCAAGGAAACTGAAGCTTTCTTT
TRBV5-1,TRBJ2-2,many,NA,CASSSGPATGELFF,TGCGCCAGCAGCTCCGGTCCGGCGACCGGGGAGCTGTTTTTT
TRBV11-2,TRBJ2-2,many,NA,CASSYKGTGELFF,TGTGCCAGCAGCTATAAGGGCACCGGGGAGCTGTTTTTT
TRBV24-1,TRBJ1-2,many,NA,CATSDGPPMDGYTF,TGTGCCACCAGTGATGGGCCCCCCATGGATGGCTACACCTTC
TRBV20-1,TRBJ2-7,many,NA,CSARTYLSYEQYF,TGCAGTGCCAGGACATACCTCTCCTACGAGCAGTACTTC
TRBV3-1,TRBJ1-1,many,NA,CASSQVDVREAFF,TGTGCCAGCAGCCAAGTAGACGTCCGTGAAGCTTTCTTT
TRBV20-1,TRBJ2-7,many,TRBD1,CSARKTGDPYEQYF,TGCAGTGCTAGAAAAACAGGGGACCCCTACGAGCAGTACTTC
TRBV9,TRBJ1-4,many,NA,CASSTLGTGNEKLFF,TGTGCCAGCAGCACCCTCGGGACGGGTAATGAAAAACTGTTTTTT
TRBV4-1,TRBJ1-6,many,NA,CASSQDLNRRWSPLHF,TGCGCCAGCAGCCAAGATTTAAACAGAAGATGGTCACCCCTCCACTTT
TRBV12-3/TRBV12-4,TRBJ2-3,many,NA,CASTLGGALTDTQYF,TGTGCCAGCACCTTGGGGGGGGCCCTCACAGATACGCAGTATTTT
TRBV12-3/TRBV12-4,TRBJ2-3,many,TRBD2,CASRRTSVRAHDTQYF,TGTGCCAGCAGGAGGACTAGCGTACGGGCCCACGATACGCAGTATTTT
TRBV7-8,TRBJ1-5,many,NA,CASSFGVVEPQHF,TGTGCCAGCAGCTTTGGGGTTGTGGAGCCCCAGCATTTT
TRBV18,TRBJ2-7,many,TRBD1,CASSLAGTGGPYEQYF,TGTGCCAGCTCACTAGCCGGGACAGGGGGCCCCTACGAGCAGTACTTC
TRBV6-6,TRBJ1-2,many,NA,CASSRDDYGYTF,TGTGCCAGCAGCCGGGACGACTATGGCTACACCTTC
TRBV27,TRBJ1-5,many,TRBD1,CASRAGTGFANQPQHF,TGTGCCAGCAGGGCCGGGACAGGGTTTGCCAATCAGCCCCAGCATTTT
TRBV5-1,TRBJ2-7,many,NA,CASSLVAASYEQYF,TGCGCCAGCAGCTTGGTTGCCGCCTCCTACGAGCAGTACTTC
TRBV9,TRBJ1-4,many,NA,CASTKGVGRSEKLFF,TGTGCCAGCACCAAGGGGGTAGGGCGGTCTGAAAAACTGTTTTTT
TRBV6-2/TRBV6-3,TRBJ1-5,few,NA,CASRIGGAQPQHF,TGTGCCAGCAGAATCGGGGGTGCTCAGCCCCAGCATTTT
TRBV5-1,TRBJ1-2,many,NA,CASSGTTVTTAVYGYTF,TGCGCCAGCAGTGGTACGACGGTCACGACTGCAGTCTATGGCTACACCTTC
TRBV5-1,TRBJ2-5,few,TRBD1,CASSSNTGEETQYF,TGCGCCAGCAGCTCGAATACAGGGGAGGAGACCCAGTACTTC
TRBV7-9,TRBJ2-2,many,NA,CASSLMSTNTGELFF,TGTGCCAGCAGCTTAATGTCCACTAACACCGGGGAGCTGTTTTTT
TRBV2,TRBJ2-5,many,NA,CASSPRRPGETQYF,TGTGCCAGCAGTCCGCGGCGGCCTGGGGAGACCCAGTACTTC
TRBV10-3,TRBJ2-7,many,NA,CAAGRQRTGEQYF,TGTGCCGCCGGGAGACAGAGGACTGGGGAGCAGTACTTC
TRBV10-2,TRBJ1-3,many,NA,CASSEMLTTIYF,TGCGCCAGCAGTGAGATGCTTACGACCATATATTTT
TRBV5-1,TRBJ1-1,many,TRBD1,CASSPEPTGGTEAFF,TGCGCCAGCAGCCCCGAACCCACAGGGGGCACTGAAGCTTTCTTT
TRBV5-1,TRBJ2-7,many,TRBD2,CASSTSGTPYEQYF,TGCGCCAGCAGCACTAGCGGGACCCCCTACGAGCAGTACTTC
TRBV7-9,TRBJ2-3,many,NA,CASSLDSLTDTQYF,TGTGCCAGCAGCTTAGACAGCCTCACAGATACGCAGTATTTT
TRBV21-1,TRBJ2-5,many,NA,CASSNPREGRETQYF,TGTGCCAGCAGCAATCCGCGGGAGGGGCGGGAGACCCAGTACTTC
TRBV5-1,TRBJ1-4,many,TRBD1,CASSLMVGQPGKLFF,TGCGCCAGCAGCTTGATGGTGGGACAGCCGGGAAAACTGTTTTTT
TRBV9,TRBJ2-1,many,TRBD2,CASRPGTSGNNEQFF,TGTGCCAGCAGACCCGGGACTAGCGGGAACAATGAGCAGTTCTTC
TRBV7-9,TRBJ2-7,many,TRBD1,CASSLGRQGEQYF,TGTGCCAGCAGCTTAGGCCGACAGGGGGAGCAGTACTTC
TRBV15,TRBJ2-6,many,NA,CATSSRDSFSGANVLTF,TGTGCCACCAGCAGCCGGGACTCTTTCTCGGGGGCCAACGTCCTGACTTTC